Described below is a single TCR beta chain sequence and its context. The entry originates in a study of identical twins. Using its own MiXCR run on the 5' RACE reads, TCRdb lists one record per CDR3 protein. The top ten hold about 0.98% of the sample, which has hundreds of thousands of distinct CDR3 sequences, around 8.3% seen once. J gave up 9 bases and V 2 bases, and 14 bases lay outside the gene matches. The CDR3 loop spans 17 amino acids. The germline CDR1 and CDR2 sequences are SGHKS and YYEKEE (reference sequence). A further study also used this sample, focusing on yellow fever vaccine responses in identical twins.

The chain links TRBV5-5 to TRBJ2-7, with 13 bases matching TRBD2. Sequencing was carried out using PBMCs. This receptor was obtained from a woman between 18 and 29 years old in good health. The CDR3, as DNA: TGTGCCAGCAGCTTAATAGAAGGACTAGCGGGGGCTAAGGGGCAGTACTTC. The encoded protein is CASSLIEGLAGAKGQYF. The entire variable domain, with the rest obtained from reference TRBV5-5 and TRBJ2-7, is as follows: DAGVTQSPTHLIKTRGQQVTLRCSPISGHKSVSWYQQVLGQGPQFIFQYYEKEERGRGNFPDRFSARQFPNYSSELNVNALLLGDSALYLCASSLIEGLAGAKGQYFGPGTRLTVT.